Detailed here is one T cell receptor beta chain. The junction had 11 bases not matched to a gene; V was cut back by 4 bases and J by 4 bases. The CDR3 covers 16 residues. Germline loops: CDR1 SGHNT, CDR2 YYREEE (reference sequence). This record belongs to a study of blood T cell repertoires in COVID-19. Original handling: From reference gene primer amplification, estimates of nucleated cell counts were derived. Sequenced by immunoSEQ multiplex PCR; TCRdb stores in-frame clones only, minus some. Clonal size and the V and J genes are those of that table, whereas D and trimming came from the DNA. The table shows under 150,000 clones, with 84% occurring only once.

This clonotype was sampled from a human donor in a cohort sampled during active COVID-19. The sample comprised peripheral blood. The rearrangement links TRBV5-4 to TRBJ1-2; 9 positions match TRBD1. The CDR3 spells CASSGRDRARLYGYTF. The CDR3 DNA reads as TGTGCCAGCAGCGGCCGGGACAGGGCTCGTCTCTATGGCTACACCTTC.